What follows are 18 T cell receptor beta chains derived from one specimen sequenced in a study of metastatic and nonmetastatic thyroid tumors. All patients were treatment-naive before thyroid surgery. TCRdb re-clonotyped the PCR reads via MiXCR. The table shows 20,000 to 30,000 clones, with approximately 20% occurring only once. Sequencing used blood. The receptors come from a male donor with papillary thyroid cancer or a benign thyroid nodule (not recorded which). Some clones in this sample may be carry-over from other donors' samples.

This chain connects TRBV6-1 to TRBJ1-3, with D hard to call. Trimming removed 5 bases from V and 4 bases from J, with 12 bases in between. The V gene's germline CDR1 is MNHNS and CDR2 SASEGT. The CDR3 loop spans 14 amino acids. CDR3 in DNA: TGTGCCAGCAGTTCCAATAGTTGGGGAAACACCATATATTTT. Translation: CASSSNSWGNTIYF.

This chain joins TRBV25-1 and TRBJ1-6, with 9 positions matching TRBD1. V shed 1 base, J shed 10 bases, and the junction held 5 bases outside the gene matches. The CDR3 is 15 residues long. Germline V CDR1 and CDR2: MGHDK, SYGVNS. CDR3 sequence reads: CASSELRTGVSPLHF. The CDR3 DNA reads TGTGCCAGCAGTGAATTGAGGACAGGGGTCTCACCCCTCCACTTT.

The chain recombines TRBV6-1 with TRBJ1-1; no firm D call. Per the germline V gene, CDR1 is MNHNS and CDR2 is SASEGT. This CDR3 region has 15 residues. V lost 5 bases, J lost 4 bases, and 17 bases lay in between. The CDR3 nucleotides are TGTGCCAGCAGTACCATACAGTGGGCCGTCACTGAAGCTTTCTTT. As protein: CASSTIQWAVTEAFF.

In its sample, this clone was seen a few times. This sequence joins TRBV12-3 or TRBV12-4 and TRBJ1-2; maybe TRBD1 (5 bases). V lost 3 bases and J lost 7, with 9 bases in between. This CDR3 spans 12 amino acids. The CDR3 protein is CASSFTRAGYTF. The DNA of the CDR3 is TGTGCCAGCAGTTTCACCAGGGCTGGCTACACCTTC.

With respect to this clone: Compared with germline, one end of the junction differs, possibly owing to a read error. The rearrangement uses TRBV20-1 and TRBJ1-5; D gene ambiguous. The CDR3 is made up of 12 amino acids. CDR1 and CDR2 (germline): DFQATT, SNEGSKA (reference sequence). The CDR3 DNA is TGCGGTGCTAGATATGGAAATCAGCCCCAGCATTTT. This gives the protein CGARYGNQPQHF.

Notes on this clone: Sequence at one end of the junction differs from germline and may be a read error. This rearrangement joins TRBV7-3 to TRBJ2-1; a weak D match, TRBD1 (5 bases). The germline V gene encodes CDR1 SGHTA and CDR2 FQGTGA. The length of the CDR3 is 14 residues. CDR3 residues: CASSLSRANNDQFF. As DNA, the CDR3 is TGTGCCAGCAGCTTGTCCAGGGCGAACAATGACCAGTTCTTC.

The chain uses TRBV4-1 and TRBJ1-5; D remains ambiguous. Germline V gene sequence: CDR1 MGHRA, CDR2 YSYEKL. CDR3 length: 13 residues. With 3 bases removed from V and 6 bases from J, the gap between germline ends came to 9 bases. The CDR3 loop is CASSHQEGQPQHF. CDR3 sequence (DNA): TGCGCCAGCAGCCACCAAGAGGGTCAGCCCCAGCATTTT.

This clone was recorded at least ten times. The CDR3, as DNA: TGTGCTAGTGGCCCAAACCTCGGACAGGATTATAATGAAAAACTGTTTTTT. It translates to CASGPNLGQDYNEKLFF. The chain recombines TRBV12-5 with TRBJ1-4; 7 bases are shared with TRBD1. With 6 bases clipped from V and 4 bases from J, the junction kept 14 bases outside the gene matches. Per the germline V gene, CDR1 is LGHNT and CDR2 is FRNRAP. The CDR3 sequence is 17 residues long. Combining the CDR3 with reference TRBV12-5 and TRBJ1-4 gives the whole variable domain DARVTQTPRHKVTEMGQEVTMRCQPILGHNTVFWYRQTMMQGLELLAYFRNRAPLDDSGMPKDRFSAEMPDATLATLKIQPSEPRDSAVYFCASGPNLGQDYNEKLFFGSGTQLSVL.

This clone rates as medium-sized. J is TRBJ2-6 and V is TRBV11-3, with D unresolved. CDR1 SGHNT and CDR2 YENEEA come from the germline V gene. CDR3 length: 14 residues. Between the trimmed V and J ends, which lost 5 bases and 0 bases, there was a span of 5 bases. CDR3 residues: CASSPSSGANVLTF. CDR3 coding DNA: TGTGCCAGCAGCCCCAGCTCTGGGGCCAACGTCCTGACTTTC.

With respect to this clone: A read error may be the cause here, since a much bigger clone is one base away. The chain recombines TRBV5-4 with TRBJ2-5, with 8 bases that match TRBD1. The CDR3 contains 15 residues. Germline trimming cut 6 bases from V and 4 bases from J; bases unmatched to any gene: 11. Germline V lookup: CDR1 SGHNT, CDR2 YYREEE (reference sequence). This CDR3 reads CASIVSPQGGETQYF. The CDR3 DNA reads as TGTGCCAGCATCGTCTCGCCACAGGGGGGAGAGACCCAGTACTTC.

In this sample, this clone is medium-sized. The chain has TRBV6-6 and TRBJ1-2, with D possibly TRBD1 on 5 matching bases. The CDR3 length is 14 residues. Per the germline V gene, CDR1 is MNHNY and CDR2 is SVGAGI (reference sequence). Trimming removed 0 bases at V and 2 bases at J, with 7 bases between. The CDR3 loop reads CASSYSTENYGYTF. For the CDR3, the DNA is TGTGCCAGCAGTTACTCGACAGAAAACTATGGCTACACCTTC.

This clone came up many times. The chain links TRBV12-3 or TRBV12-4 to TRBJ2-1; 11 bases fit TRBD2. This CDR3 is 15 amino acids long. The ends lost 4 bases at V and 9 bases at J; junction bases unmatched: 8. The CDR3 bases are TGTGCCAGCAGTTCCAATAGCGGGAGGGCAGCTGAGCAGTTCTTC. This encodes CASSSNSGRAAEQFF.

Many counts were recorded for this clone. The V gene is TRBV3-1, the J gene TRBJ2-1; D is uncertain. Germline CDR1 and CDR2: LGHDT and YNNKEL (reference sequence). The CDR3 runs to 12 residues. Trimming removed 3 bases at V and 5 bases at J, with 5 bases between. CDR3 sequence (DNA): TGTGCCAGCAGCCAGTCAGACAATGAGCAGTTCTTC. Translating it yields CASSQSDNEQFF.

This sequence joins TRBV11-2 and TRBJ2-3; weak D call: TRBD1 (5 bases). CDR1 is SGHAT, CDR2 FQNNGV, per germline. The CDR3 runs to 15 residues. The ends were cut back, 3 bases at V and 8 bases at J, with 18 bases in the middle. The CDR3 region has the DNA TGTGCCAGCAGCTTTACAGTCAACCCACAGGCTACGCAGTATTTT. As protein: CASSFTVNPQATQYF.

This clone appeared a few times. This chain joins TRBV6-1 and TRBJ2-1; 8 bases align to TRBD2. Per germline, CDR1 MNHNS and CDR2 SASEGT. The CDR3 covers 13 residues. The ends lost 8 bases at V and 5 bases at J; junction bases unmatched: 5. CDR3 nucleotide sequence: TGTGCCAGCTCGCTAGCGGGTAACAATGAGCAGTTCTTC. Protein: CASSLAGNNEQFF.

Ten or more counts support this clone. The chain employs TRBV20-1 and TRBJ1-2; D unresolved. The germline V gene encodes CDR1 DFQATT and CDR2 SNEGSKA (reference sequence). The CDR3 totals 11 residues. V lost 4 bases to trimming and J lost 3 bases, with 6 bases between them. This chain's CDR3 is CSATLDYGYTF. In nucleotides, the CDR3 is TGCAGTGCTACCCTAGACTATGGCTACACCTTC.

By proportion, this clone is medium-sized. The CDR3 sequence: CASRGAEGNSPLHF. The DNA of the CDR3 is TGTGCCAGCAGGGGGGCAGAGGGGAATTCACCCCTCCACTTT. The J gene is TRBJ1-6, the V gene TRBV28; D possibly corresponds to TRBD1 (6 bases). CDR1 is MDHEN and CDR2 is SYDVKM in the germline V gene. Trimming shortened V by 6 bases and J by 7 bases, and 13 bases separated the two germline ends. The CDR3 has 14 amino acids.

In this sample, this clone is medium-sized (0.01 to 0.1%). V is TRBV5-1 and J is TRBJ2-2; 10 bases are shared with TRBD1. This CDR3 has 17 amino acids. CDR1 and CDR2 from the germline V gene are SGHRS and YFSETQ. The ends lost 0 bases at V and 5 bases at J; junction bases unmatched: 7. CDR3 in amino acids: CASSLALGQGRTGELFF. CDR3 nucleotides: TGCGCCAGCAGCTTGGCCCTGGGACAGGGGAGGACCGGGGAGCTGTTTTTT. The full variable domain, in which reference TRBV5-1 and TRBJ2-2 provide the parts outside the CDR3, is KAGVTQTPRYLIKTRGQQVTLSCSPISGHRSVSWYQQTPGQGLQFLFEYFSETQRNKGNFPGRFSGRQFSNSRSEMNVSTLELGDSALYLCASSLALGQGRTGELFFGEGSRLTVL.